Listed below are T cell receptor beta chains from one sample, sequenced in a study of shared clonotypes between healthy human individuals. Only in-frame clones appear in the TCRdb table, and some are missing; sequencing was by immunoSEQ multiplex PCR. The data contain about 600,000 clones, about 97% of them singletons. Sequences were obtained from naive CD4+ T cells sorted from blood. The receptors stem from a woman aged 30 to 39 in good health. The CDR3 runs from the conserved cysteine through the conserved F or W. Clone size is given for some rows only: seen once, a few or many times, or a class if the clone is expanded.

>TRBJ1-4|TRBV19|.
CASSIPGTTSIGLFF
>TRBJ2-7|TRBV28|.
CATKGEYEQYF
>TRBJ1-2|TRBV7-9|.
CASSFTGESGYTF
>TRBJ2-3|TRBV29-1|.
CSGMDAPSTDTQYF
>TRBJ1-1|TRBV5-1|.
CASSLEGNTEAFF
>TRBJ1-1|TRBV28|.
CASTLLGRVTEAFF
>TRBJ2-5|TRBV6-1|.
CASSGGGQGAFQETQYF
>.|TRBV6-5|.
CASSAPGSYEQYF
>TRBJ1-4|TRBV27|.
CASSLRGTNEKLFF
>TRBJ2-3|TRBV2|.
CASSEASGADTQYF
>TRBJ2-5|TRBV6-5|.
CASSYQREETQYF
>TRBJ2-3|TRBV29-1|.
CSVDPFSSPDTQYF
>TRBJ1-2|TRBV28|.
CASSLLAGVDGYTF
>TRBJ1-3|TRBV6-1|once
CASSAKVPTGNTIYF
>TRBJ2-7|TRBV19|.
CASSIEGGHYEQYF
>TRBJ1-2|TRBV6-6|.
CASRPLDGGYGYTF
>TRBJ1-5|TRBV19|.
CASSILGGRRNQPQHF
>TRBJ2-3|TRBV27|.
CASSFGAHTDTQYF
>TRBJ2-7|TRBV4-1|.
CASSQEGILLAGGVTDEQYF
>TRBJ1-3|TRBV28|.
CASSLADLGGNTIYF
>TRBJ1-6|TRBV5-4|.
CASSLDRGNSPLHF
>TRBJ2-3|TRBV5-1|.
CASSLTSNPTDTQYF
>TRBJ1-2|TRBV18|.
CASSPLTGWGEGYGYTF
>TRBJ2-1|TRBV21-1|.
CASSKVRGRVGEQFF
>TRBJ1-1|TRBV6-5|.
CASSNTGTTEAFF
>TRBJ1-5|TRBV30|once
CAWSATGNQPQHF
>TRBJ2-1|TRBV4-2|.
CASSQVSDNEQFF
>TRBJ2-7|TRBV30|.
CAWSTQMSTVSISYEQYF
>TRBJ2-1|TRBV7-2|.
CASSRTGPPLGNEQFF
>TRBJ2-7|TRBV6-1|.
CASSDLIGSTYEQYF
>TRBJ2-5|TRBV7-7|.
CASSLEREETQYF
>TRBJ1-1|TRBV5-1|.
CASSPQGNTEAFF
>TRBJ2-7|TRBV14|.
CASSQGGYEQYF
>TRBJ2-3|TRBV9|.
CASSDPPNTDTQYF
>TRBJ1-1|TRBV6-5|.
CASTLAGNTEAFF
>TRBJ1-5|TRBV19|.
CASSPIFGQPQHF
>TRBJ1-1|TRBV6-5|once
CASSSLRNTEAFF
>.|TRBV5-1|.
CASSSHLGGDEQYF
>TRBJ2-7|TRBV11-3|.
CASSLDPLSPAQYF
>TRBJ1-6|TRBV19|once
CASSPGTARLSPLHF
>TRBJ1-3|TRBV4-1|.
CASSQGVRTFSGNTIYF
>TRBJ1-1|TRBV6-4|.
CASSVDGGGSGEAFF
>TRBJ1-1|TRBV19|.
CASRRSQNTEAFF
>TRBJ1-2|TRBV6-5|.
CASSYSRGANYGYTF
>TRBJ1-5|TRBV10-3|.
CAISETDPGNQPQHF
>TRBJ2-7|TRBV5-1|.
CASKSWREGPYEQYF
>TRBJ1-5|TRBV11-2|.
CASSRQEGQPQHF
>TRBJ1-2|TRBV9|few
CASSPGTGGGYTF
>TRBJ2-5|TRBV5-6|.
CASSPLRGRTKYVETQYF
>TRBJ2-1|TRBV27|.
CASSSLGLAESSYNEQFF
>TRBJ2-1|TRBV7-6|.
CASSSAQGISYNEQFF
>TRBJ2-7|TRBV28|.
CAVGGRLVTYEQYF
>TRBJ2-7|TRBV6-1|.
CASSAVGGQGYEQYF
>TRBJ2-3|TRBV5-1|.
CASSLEGTSPYF
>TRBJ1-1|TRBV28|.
CASSQGTAITEAFF
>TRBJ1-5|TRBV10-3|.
CAISVSSGQPQHF